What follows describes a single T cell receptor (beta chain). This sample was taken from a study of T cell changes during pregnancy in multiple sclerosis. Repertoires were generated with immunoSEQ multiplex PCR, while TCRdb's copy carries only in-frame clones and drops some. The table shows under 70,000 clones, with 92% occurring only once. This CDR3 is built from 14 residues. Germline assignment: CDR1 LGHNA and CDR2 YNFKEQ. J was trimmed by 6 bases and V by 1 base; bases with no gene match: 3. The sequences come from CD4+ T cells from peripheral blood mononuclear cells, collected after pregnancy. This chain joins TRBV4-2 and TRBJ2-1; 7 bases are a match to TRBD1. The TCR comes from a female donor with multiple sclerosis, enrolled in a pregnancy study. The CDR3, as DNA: TGTGCCAGCAGCCAAGGACAGGGTAGCAATGAGCAGTTCTTC. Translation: CASSQGQGSNEQFF.